Sequencing of this TCR beta chain was carried out in a study of patients and donors after allogeneic stem cell transplantation. Trimming left V 2 bases short and J 4 bases short, with 13 bases between. Germline assignment: CDR1 LGHDT and CDR2 YNNKEL (reference sequence). CDR3 length: 15 amino acids. TCRdb re-derived calls from the RT-PCR reads in MiXCR, one entry per CDR3 protein. Here the sample spans about a million distinct CDR3 sequences, roughly 18% being singletons. This sequence originates from a human donor who was either an allogeneic HSCT recipient or a stem cell or donor lymphocyte infusion donor (not recorded which). It is not recorded whose cells these are; they may come from a transplant donor. Sequencing input: blood, either unsorted or a sorted T cell fraction (not recorded which). The chain recombines TRBV3-1 with TRBJ2-3; D call uncertain. Here the CDR3 DNA reads TGTGCCAGCAGCCAAAGGGCTCGAAGGGCAGATACGCAGTATTTT. Translating it yields CASSQRARRADTQYF.